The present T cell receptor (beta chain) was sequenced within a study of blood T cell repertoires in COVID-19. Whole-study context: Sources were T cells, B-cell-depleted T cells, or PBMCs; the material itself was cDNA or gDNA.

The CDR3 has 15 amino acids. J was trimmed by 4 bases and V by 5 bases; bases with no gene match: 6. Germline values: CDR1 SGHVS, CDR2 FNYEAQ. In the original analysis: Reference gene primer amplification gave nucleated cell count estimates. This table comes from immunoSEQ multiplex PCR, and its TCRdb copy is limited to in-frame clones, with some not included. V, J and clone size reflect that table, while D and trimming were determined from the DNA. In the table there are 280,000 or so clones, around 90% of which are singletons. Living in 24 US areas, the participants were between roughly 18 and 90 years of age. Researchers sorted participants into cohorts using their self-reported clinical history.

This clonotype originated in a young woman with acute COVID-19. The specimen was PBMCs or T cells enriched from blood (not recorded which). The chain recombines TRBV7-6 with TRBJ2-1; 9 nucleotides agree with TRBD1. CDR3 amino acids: CASSVGQGMYNEQFF. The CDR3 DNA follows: TGTGCCAGCAGCGTTGGACAGGGGATGTACAATGAGCAGTTCTTC.